This TCR beta chain derives from a study of blood T cell dynamics during melanoma immunotherapy. Overall study: Standard first-line treatment here was pembrolizumab or nivolumab plus ipilimumab in metastatic melanoma.

Time point reported: pre-treatment baseline. Sampling occurred pretreatment (T0) and at week 3 (W3), after cycle one of checkpoint blockade. The ends were cut back, 5 bases at V and 5 bases at J, with 12 bases in the middle. CDR1 and CDR2 (germline): GTSNPN, SVGIG (reference sequence). This CDR3 contains 12 residues. Overall study findings and caveats: PBMC repertoires of eventual disease-control patients split at W3 into clonality or diversity gains.

In the case of this clone: The antigen is not known.

DNA loading was fixed at 350 ng for all bulk PBMC samples. Profiled with immunoSEQ multiplex PCR; TCRdb holds only in-frame clones, not every one. The table records about 22,000 clones, roughly nine tenths of them present only once. The source was blood, collected from a patient treated with checkpoint blockade. This chain uses TRBV30 with TRBJ1-2; D is uncertain. The clonotype originates from a human donor with melanoma. DNA of the CDR3: TGTGCCTGGGGCCGCCTCCCTTATGGCTACACCTTC. Protein: CAWGRLPYGYTF. Combining the CDR3 with reference TRBV30 and TRBJ1-2 gives the whole variable domain SQTIHQWPATLVQPVGSPLSLECTVEGTSNPNLYWYRQAAGRGLQLLFYSVGIGQISSEVPQNLSASRPQDRQFILSSKKLLLSDSGFYLCAWGRLPYGYTFGSGTRLTVV.